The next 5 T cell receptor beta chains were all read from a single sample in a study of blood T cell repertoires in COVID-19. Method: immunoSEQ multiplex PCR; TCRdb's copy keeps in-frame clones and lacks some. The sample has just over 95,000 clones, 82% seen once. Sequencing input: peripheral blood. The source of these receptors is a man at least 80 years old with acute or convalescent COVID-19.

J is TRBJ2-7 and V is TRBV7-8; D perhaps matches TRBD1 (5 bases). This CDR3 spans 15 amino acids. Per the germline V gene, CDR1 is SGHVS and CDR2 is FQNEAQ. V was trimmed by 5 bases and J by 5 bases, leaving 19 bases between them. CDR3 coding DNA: TGTGCCAGCAGCGAATCCAGGGTAGTCAAGAACGAGCAGTACTTC. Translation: CASSESRVVKNEQYF.

CDR3 residues: CASSSYRIRREGSSPLHF. The CDR3 nucleotides read TGTGCCAGCAGTTCGTACCGAATTCGGAGGGAGGGGAGTTCACCCCTCCACTTT. This chain links TRBV28 with TRBJ1-6, with D possibly matching TRBD1 (5 bases). This CDR3 region has 18 residues. The germline V gene has CDR1 MDHEN and CDR2 SYDVKM. Trimming pared 4 bases from V and 9 bases from J, leaving 25 bases between.

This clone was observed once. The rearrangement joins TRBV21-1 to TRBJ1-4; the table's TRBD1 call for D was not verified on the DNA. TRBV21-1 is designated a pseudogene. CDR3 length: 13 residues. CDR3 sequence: CASRGQRNEKLFF. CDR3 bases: TGTGCCAGCAGAGGACAAAGGAATGAAAAACTGTTTTTT.

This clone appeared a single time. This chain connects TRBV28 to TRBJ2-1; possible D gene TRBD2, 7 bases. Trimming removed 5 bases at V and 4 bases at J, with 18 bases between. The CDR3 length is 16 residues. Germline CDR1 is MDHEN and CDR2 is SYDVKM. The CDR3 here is CASSLGGRGSYNEQFF. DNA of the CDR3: TGTGCCAGCAGTCTCGGAGGGAGGGGGAGTTACAATGAGCAGTTCTTC.

The CDR3 nucleotides are TGTGCCAGCAGACCCAGCGGGGTTAGCACAGATACGCAGTATTTT. This translates into CASRPSGVSTDTQYF. The gene calls are TRBV2 and TRBJ2-3; 7 bases fit TRBD2. The CDR3 extends over 15 amino acids. With V trimmed by 6 bases and J by 0 bases, 6 bases remained unmatched. Germline V gene data show CDR1 as SNHLY and CDR2 as FYNNEI.